Presented here are 19 T cell receptor beta chains from one specimen sequenced in a study of OX40 agonist ivuxolimab in advanced cancers. Repertoires were generated with immunoSEQ multiplex PCR, while TCRdb's copy carries only in-frame clones and drops some. The sample lists about 48,000 clones; 65% to 85% were seen once. Sequenced here: CD4+ or CD8+ T cells sorted from blood, sampled in a trial of the OX40 agonist ivuxolimab. These receptors all come from an adult with an advanced solid tumor such as melanoma, head and neck, liver or kidney cancer.

The chain couples TRBV18 to TRBJ2-1; D unclear. Germline V gene sequence: CDR1 KGHSH, CDR2 LQKENI. Trimming left V 4 bases short and J 6 bases short, with 7 bases between. This CDR3 has 12 amino acids. This CDR3 reads CASSRKFNEQFF. The CDR3 nucleotides read TGTGCCAGCTCACGGAAATTCAATGAGCAGTTCTTC.

The V call is TRBV6-5, the J call TRBJ2-1; 11 bases map to TRBD2. The CDR3 is 15 residues long. Per germline, CDR1 MNHEY and CDR2 SVGAGI. V shed 0 bases and J 8 bases; nucleotides not matched to a gene: 3. The CDR3 sequence is CASSYSSGGAYEQFF. CDR3 bases: TGTGCCAGCAGTTACTCTAGCGGGGGGGCCTATGAGCAGTTCTTC.

The chain joins TRBV29-1 to TRBJ1-3; 8 bases line up with TRBD1. V trimming: 3 bases; J trimming: 8 bases; junction bases outside the gene matches: 39. Germline assignment: CDR1 SQVTM and CDR2 ANQGSEA. This CDR3 is built from 24 residues. The CDR3 spells CSVENWEDREGVGGTATLGDTIYF. As DNA, the CDR3 is TGCAGCGTTGAGAACTGGGAGGACAGGGAAGGAGTTGGTGGTACCGCTACCCTTGGCGACACCATATATTTT.

The chain combines TRBV25-1 with TRBJ1-1; D unclear. The CDR3 runs to 13 residues. With 3 bases removed from V and 4 bases from J, the gap between germline ends came to 9 bases. Looked up from germline, CDR1 is MGHDK and CDR2 is SYGVNS. The CDR3 DNA sequence: TGTGCCAGCAGTGAGGGTGTTTCCACTGAAGCTTTCTTT. This gives the protein CASSEGVSTEAFF. Drawing the rest from reference TRBV25-1 and TRBJ1-1, the complete variable domain is EADIYQTPRYLVIGTGKKITLECSQTMGHDKMYWYQQDPGMELHLIHYSYGVNSTEKGDLSSESTVSRIRTEHFPLTLESARPSHTSQYLCASSEGVSTEAFFGQGTRLTVV.

V and J are TRBV25-1 and TRBJ1-1, with no clear D. V was cut by 7 bases and J by 1 base, with 7 bases left in between. The CDR3 is 12 amino acids. CDR1 is MGHDK, CDR2 SYGVNS, per germline. The CDR3 sequence: CASKSANTEAFF. CDR3 DNA: TGTGCCAGCAAATCCGCGAACACTGAAGCTTTCTTT.

This chain connects TRBV7-8 to TRBJ2-3, with 9 bases aligning to TRBD2. The V gene's germline CDR1 is SGHVS and CDR2 FQNEAQ. J gave up 4 bases and V 4 bases, and 9 bases lay outside the gene matches. The length of the CDR3 is 16 residues. The CDR3 nucleotides read TGTGCCAGCAGCTCCGCCGGGACTAGCCTCTCAGATACGCAGTATTTT. Protein: CASSSAGTSLSDTQYF.

This chain uses TRBV7-8 with TRBJ2-2, with TRBD2 identical over 13 bases. The germline gives CDR1 SGHVS, CDR2 FQNEAQ. J was trimmed by 10 bases and V by 5 bases; bases with no gene match: 10. The length of the CDR3 is 16 residues. The CDR3 spells CASSRGGLAGPEELFF. CDR3 nucleotides: TGTGCCAGCAGCCGAGGGGGACTAGCGGGGCCTGAGGAGCTGTTTTTT.

The V and J genes are TRBV2 and TRBJ1-1; D not resolved. CDR3 length: 11 residues. Germline CDR1 and CDR2: SNHLY and FYNNEI. V lost 5 bases, J lost 3 bases, and 4 bases lay in between. The CDR3 DNA sequence: TGTGCCAGCAGTATAGACACTGAAGCTTTCTTT. Amino acid sequence: CASSIDTEAFF. Using reference TRBV2 and TRBJ1-1 for the parts outside the CDR3, the full variable domain is EPEVTQTPSHQVTQMGQEVILRCVPISNHLYFYWYRQILGQKVEFLVSFYNNEISEKSEIFDDQFSVERPDGSNFTLKIRSTKLEDSAMYFCASSIDTEAFFGQGTRLTVV.

The J gene is TRBJ2-2, the V gene TRBV30, with D possibly being TRBD1 (6 bases). V lost 4 bases, J lost 7 bases, and 16 bases lay in between. This CDR3 is built from 14 residues. Germline CDR1 reads GTSNPN; CDR2 reads SVGIG (reference sequence). The CDR3 DNA follows: TGTGCCTGGAATAGGCCAGGGGCAAGCGGGGAGCTGTTTTTT. Translated, it gives CAWNRPGASGELFF.

This chain joins TRBV6-5 and TRBJ1-6, with D perhaps matching TRBD1 (6 bases). Trimming took off 5 bases at V and 10 bases at J, with 12 bases between the two ends. CDR1 and CDR2 (germline): MNHEY, SVGAGI. CDR3 length: 13 amino acids. In nucleotides, the CDR3 is TGTGCCAGCAGTACAGGGTACTGGTCACCCCTCCACTTT. This codes for CASSTGYWSPLHF.

The chain carries TRBV6-5 and TRBJ1-1, with TRBD1 matching 8 bases. Per the germline V gene, CDR1 is MNHEY and CDR2 is SVGAGI. Trimming cost V 2 bases and J 1 base; bases outside gene matches: 6. This CDR3 is built from 16 residues. The CDR3 reads CASSYIPGGRNTEAFF. The DNA of the CDR3 is TGTGCCAGCAGTTACATACCAGGGGGCAGGAACACTGAAGCTTTCTTT.

The rearrangement uses TRBV5-1 and TRBJ1-2; the match to TRBD1 covers 7 bases. The CDR3 consists of 17 residues. The germline gives CDR1 SGHRS, CDR2 YFSETQ. After removal of 4 bases from V and 0 bases from J, the junction contained 12 bases not matched to a gene. The CDR3 is CASSLRTGVVTNYGYTF. CDR3 DNA: TGCGCCAGCAGCCTACGGACAGGCGTCGTGACTAACTATGGCTACACCTTC. Looking up the rest from reference TRBV5-1 and TRBJ1-2 gives the full variable domain: KAGVTQTPRYLIKTRGQQVTLSCSPISGHRSVSWYQQTPGQGLQFLFEYFSETQRNKGNFPGRFSGRQFSNSRSEMNVSTLELGDSALYLCASSLRTGVVTNYGYTFGSGTRLTVV.

This clone was recorded a few times. The CDR3 region is CASSRDTDTEAFF. The CDR3 DNA reads as TGTGCCAGCAGCCGGGACACCGACACTGAAGCTTTCTTT. This chain joins TRBV5-4 and TRBJ1-1; D is possibly TRBD1 (6 bases). Per germline, CDR1 SGHNT and CDR2 YYREEE (reference sequence). The CDR3 is 13 residues long. The ends were cut back, 4 bases at V and 3 bases at J, with 10 bases in the middle.

This rearrangement joins TRBV6-5 to TRBJ2-7; perhaps D is TRBD1 or TRBD2 (5 bases each). This CDR3 comprises 11 residues. Germline V gene data show CDR1 as MNHEY and CDR2 as SVGAGI. Trimming pared 8 bases from V and 6 bases from J, leaving 11 bases between. This chain's CDR3 is CASSYGTEQYF. DNA for the CDR3: TGTGCCAGCTCTTACGGGACCGAGCAGTACTTC.

The rearrangement uses TRBV6-6 and TRBJ1-1, with D perhaps matching TRBD1 (6 bases). Trimming removed 4 bases from V and 0 bases from J, with 12 bases in between. The CDR3 spans 15 residues. Germline loops: CDR1 MNHNY, CDR2 SVGAGI (reference sequence). CDR3 sequence reads: CASSFSQGLNTEAFF. CDR3 DNA: TGTGCCAGCAGTTTCTCCCAGGGGTTGAACACTGAAGCTTTCTTT.

V gene TRBV6-1 combines with J gene TRBJ1-6; D gene unclear. CDR3 length equals 17 residues. Germline V gene lookup returns CDR1 MNHNS and CDR2 SASEGT. Trimming took 1 base from V and 0 from J, leaving 10 bases between them. CDR3 DNA sequence: TGTGCCAGCAGTGAAGTTGGCGGGAGCTCCTATAATTCACCCCTCCACTTT. Translating it yields CASSEVGGSSYNSPLHF.

The chain has TRBV7-9 and TRBJ1-1; a weak D match, TRBD1 (5 bases). Germline CDR1 reads SEHNR; CDR2 reads FQNEAQ (reference sequence). This CDR3 region has 14 residues. Trimming cost V 5 bases and J 4 bases, with 14 bases left between them. CDR3 coding DNA: TGTGCCAGCAGCGAACAGGCGTTTGCCACTGAAGCTTTCTTT. It codes for CASSEQAFATEAFF.

The chain employs TRBV30 and TRBJ1-1; the D gene is possibly TRBD1 (5 bases). The V and J ends lost 1 base and 11 bases respectively, with 14 bases between them. Germline CDR1 and CDR2: GTSNPN and SVGIG (reference sequence). The CDR3 extends over 12 amino acids. The CDR3 DNA sequence: TGTGCCTGGAGTGGCCAGGGCCCAGAGGCTTTCTTT. Amino acids: CAWSGQGPEAFF.

This sequence joins TRBV30 and TRBJ1-5, with a tentative D call TRBD1 (5 bases). The CDR3 has 15 amino acids. Germline values: CDR1 GTSNPN, CDR2 SVGIG (reference sequence). With 0 bases removed from V and 4 bases from J, the gap between germline ends came to 13 bases. Here the CDR3 reads CAWSVAGRVNQPQHF. The CDR3, as DNA: TGTGCCTGGAGTGTCGCGGGACGGGTAAATCAGCCCCAGCATTTT.